Below, 23 T cell receptor beta chains from the same sample are listed, as sequenced in a study of a mutant IDH1 vaccine in newly diagnosed glioma. Clones were sequenced by immunoSEQ multiplex PCR, and TCRdb holds only the in-frame ones, with some missing. The top ten hold 5% to 7% of the sample, which has roughly 120,000 clones, about four fifths seen once. This sample's time point: week 11, during vaccination. In every dose of vaccine, 300 ug of mutant IDH1 20-mer peptide was given alongside topical imiquimod. The antigens of these receptors remain unknown. The input for sequencing was PBMCs, taken from a glioma patient whose treatment included an IDH1 peptide vaccine. The source of these receptors is a middle-aged man with glioma.

This rearrangement joins TRBV19 to TRBJ1-5, with 8 nucleotides matching TRBD1. Germline trimming cut 6 bases from V and 0 bases from J; bases unmatched to any gene: 4. Looked up from germline, CDR1 is LNHDA and CDR2 is SQIVND (reference sequence). The CDR3 totals 15 residues. The CDR3 sequence is CASREGQVSNQPQHF. CDR3 sequence (DNA): TGTGCCAGTAGGGAGGGACAGGTTAGCAATCAGCCCCAGCATTTT.

The rearrangement joins TRBV18 to TRBJ2-5, with 7 bases that match TRBD2. The length of the CDR3 is 16 residues. Trimming at V came to 2 bases and at J to 2 bases, leaving 8 bases not matched to a gene. CDR1 KGHSH and CDR2 LQKENI come from the germline V gene. The CDR3: CASSPVPSGAQETQYF. CDR3 in DNA: TGTGCCAGCTCACCAGTACCTAGCGGAGCTCAAGAGACCCAGTACTTC. Together with reference TRBV18 and TRBJ2-5, the CDR3 gives the full variable domain: NAGVMQNPRHLVRRRGQEARLRCSPMKGHSHVYWYRQLPEEGLKFMVYLQKENIIDESGMPKERFSAEFPKEGPSILRIQQVVRGDSAAYFCASSPVPSGAQETQYFGPGTRLLVL.

The chain has TRBV30 and TRBJ1-2, with no clear D. V was shortened by 2 bases and J by 8 bases, with 15 bases between the two germline ends. Germline assignment: CDR1 GTSNPN and CDR2 SVGIG (reference sequence). This CDR3 contains 13 residues. This chain's CDR3 is CAWSSERARGYTF. The DNA of the CDR3 is TGTGCCTGGAGTAGCGAGAGGGCTAGGGGCTACACCTTC.

This clone was recorded only once. The chain recombines TRBV18 with TRBJ2-7; D unresolved. Trimming removed 3 bases from V and 9 bases from J, with 18 bases in between. Germline CDR1 KGHSH, CDR2 LQKENI. The CDR3 consists of 14 residues. CDR3 bases: TGTGCCAGCTCACCCCTTGACATCGTCGAAGGGCAGTACTTC. Protein product: CASSPLDIVEGQYF.

Notes on this clone: A much larger clonotype is one base distant, so this may be a read error. The rearrangement links TRBV7-8 to TRBJ1-1; no reliable D call. Germline V CDR1 and CDR2: SGHVS, FQNEAQ. The CDR3 spans 12 residues. Trimming removed 5 bases at V and 2 bases at J, with 6 bases between. CDR3 residues: CASSRINTEAFF. The DNA for the CDR3 is TGTGCCAGCAGCCGGATTAACACTGAAGCTTTCTTT.

The chain carries TRBV7-2 and TRBJ1-2; 9 bases line up with TRBD1. CDR3 length: 15 residues. Germline V gene sequence: CDR1 SGHTA, CDR2 FQGNSA. Trimming cost V 3 bases and J 8 bases; bases outside gene matches: 10. CDR3 protein: CASSFTGTGLIGYTF. DNA for the CDR3: TGTGCCAGCAGCTTTACCGGGACAGGGTTAATCGGCTACACCTTC.

The chain combines TRBV4-1 with TRBJ2-5; TRBD2 is a possible D gene (7 bases). The CDR3 extends over 17 amino acids. Trimming shortened V by 0 bases and J by 5 bases, and 19 bases separated the two germline ends. Germline V lookup: CDR1 MGHRA, CDR2 YSYEKL. The CDR3 DNA sequence: TGCGCCAGCAGCCAAGATTCGGCGGGGGCCTGGGGCGAGACCCAGTACTTC. Its translation: CASSQDSAGAWGETQYF.

This chain uses TRBV18 with TRBJ2-7; 11 positions agree with TRBD1. In germline, CDR1 is KGHSH, CDR2 LQKENI. Germline trimming cut 5 bases from V and 4 bases from J; bases unmatched to any gene: 7. The CDR3 consists of 15 residues. Written as DNA, the CDR3 is TGTGCCAGCTCAGAGAGGACAGGGGGCTTTTACGAGCAGTACTTC. Amino acid sequence: CASSERTGGFYEQYF.

J is TRBJ1-3 and V is TRBV7-2; no firm D call. This CDR3 spans 13 amino acids. V was cut by 4 bases and J by 4 bases, with 8 bases left in between. Germline lookup yields CDR1 SGHTA and CDR2 FQGNSA. The CDR3, as DNA: TGTGCCAGCAGCTCCTCCGGGGGAAACACCATATATTTT. Amino acid sequence: CASSSSGGNTIYF.

The count of this clone is one. The rearrangement uses TRBV10-2 and TRBJ1-2; no definite D call. The CDR3 is 14 residues long. Germline lookup yields CDR1 WSHSY and CDR2 SAAADI. The V end lost 2 bases, the J end lost 0 bases, and 7 bases lay between the germline ends. This chain's CDR3 is CASSEALANYGYTF. The CDR3, as DNA: TGCGCCAGCAGTGAGGCACTCGCTAACTATGGCTACACCTTC.

This clone was seen a single time. The chain employs TRBV6-5 and TRBJ2-5; 10 positions match TRBD2. Germline V CDR1 and CDR2: MNHEY, SVGAGI. The CDR3 sequence is 15 residues long. V lost 1 base to trimming and J lost 3 bases; unmatched junction nucleotides: 2. The CDR3: CASSYWLAGEETQYF. DNA of the CDR3: TGTGCCAGCAGTTACTGGCTAGCGGGGGAAGAGACCCAGTACTTC.

The rearrangement joins TRBV2 to TRBJ2-1; TRBD2 matches 9 bases. V trimming: 10 bases; J trimming: 6 bases; junction bases outside the gene matches: 13. This CDR3 comprises 15 residues. CDR1 and CDR2 (germline): SNHLY, FYNNEI. The CDR3 spells CAIQTRGGNFNEQFF. Written as DNA, the CDR3 is TGTGCCATCCAAACGCGGGGGGGGAACTTCAATGAGCAGTTCTTC.

This chain uses TRBV27 with TRBJ2-7; D possibly corresponds to TRBD1 (6 bases). The germline gives CDR1 MNHEY, CDR2 SMNVEV (reference sequence). V was pared by 5 bases and J by 3 bases, with 14 bases between. The CDR3 totals 14 residues. CDR3 sequence: CASSRVRGYYEQYF. The CDR3 DNA reads as TGTGCCAGCAGTAGGGTGAGGGGGTACTACGAGCAGTACTTC.

This chain links TRBV2 with TRBJ2-4; 7 nucleotides line up with TRBD1. Per the germline V gene, CDR1 is SNHLY and CDR2 is FYNNEI. This CDR3 has 14 amino acids. V lost 5 bases, J lost 5 bases, and 6 bases stayed unmatched. The CDR3 region has the DNA TGTGCCAGCAGTCAAAACAGGGGTGAAAACATTCAGTACTTC. Protein product: CASSQNRGENIQYF.

The chain combines TRBV4-1 with TRBJ2-2; 13 bases fit TRBD2. J lost 2 bases, V lost 4 bases, and 16 bases had no gene match. Germline assignment: CDR1 MGHRA and CDR2 YSYEKL. The CDR3 has 21 residues. This CDR3 reads CASSLLPGTSGAWGNTGELFF. The CDR3 nucleotides read TGCGCCAGCAGCCTTCTCCCCGGGACTAGCGGGGCCTGGGGTAACACCGGGGAGCTGTTTTTT.

As DNA, the CDR3 is TGTGCCACCAGTCCGTGGGACAGGGATGGCTACGAGCAGTACTTC. Residues: CATSPWDRDGYEQYF. The rearrangement joins TRBV15 to TRBJ2-7; 9 nucleotides match TRBD1. Germline V lookup: CDR1 LNHNV, CDR2 YYDKDF (reference sequence). The CDR3 has 15 residues. After removal of 6 bases from V and 3 bases from J, the junction contained 9 bases not matched to a gene. Together with reference TRBV15 and TRBJ2-7, the CDR3 gives the full variable domain: DAMVIQNPRYQVTQFGKPVTLSCSQTLNHNVMYWYQQKSSQAPKLLFHYYDKDFNNEADTPDNFQSRRPNTSFCFLDIRSPGLGDTAMYLCATSPWDRDGYEQYFGPGTRLTVT.

The rearrangement joins TRBV28 to TRBJ2-7, with 9 bases fitting TRBD1. There are 15 residues in the CDR3. Trimming removed 5 bases from V and 11 bases from J; junction bases left unmatched: 16. Germline CDR1 and CDR2: MDHEN and SYDVKM. CDR3 bases: TGTGCCAGCAGTCCCCCCGGGACAGGGCGTAATCATAAGTACTTC. This translates into CASSPPGTGRNHKYF.

The chain links TRBV15 to TRBJ2-4, with D tentatively TRBD2 (6 bases). CDR3 size: 17 residues. The germline gives CDR1 LNHNV, CDR2 YYDKDF (reference sequence). V lost 0 bases and J lost 1, with 13 bases in between. The DNA of the CDR3 is TGTGCCACCAGCAGAGAGGCGGGGCATGGGGCCAAAAACATTCAGTACTTC. Amino acid sequence: CATSREAGHGAKNIQYF.

J is TRBJ1-1 and V is TRBV5-5; D gene uncertain. The V and J ends lost 0 bases and 0 bases respectively, with 21 bases between them. The V gene's germline CDR1 is SGHKS and CDR2 YYEKEE (reference sequence). The CDR3 runs to 19 residues. CDR3 protein: CASSLGLGRSGKMNTEAFF. The CDR3 nucleotides read TGTGCCAGCAGCTTGGGTTTGGGCAGGAGCGGTAAAATGAACACTGAAGCTTTCTTT.

The chain employs TRBV7-2 and TRBJ2-7; 8 nucleotides match TRBD1. Trimming at V came to 2 bases and at J to 1 base, leaving 1 base not matched to a gene. Germline V gives CDR1 SGHTA, CDR2 FQGNSA. The CDR3 runs 14 residues. The DNA for the CDR3 is TGTGCCAGCAGCTTAACAGGGGGTTCCTACGAGCAGTACTTC. Its protein is CASSLTGGSYEQYF.

As DNA, the CDR3 is TGTGCCAGCAGGGACCCCCTGGAGACCCAGTACTTC. As protein: CASRDPLETQYF. This sequence joins TRBV2 and TRBJ2-5; D is uncertain. This CDR3 has 12 residues. Trimming shortened V by 6 bases and J by 5 bases, and 10 bases separated the two germline ends. Germline CDR1 SNHLY, CDR2 FYNNEI.

The rearrangement links TRBV5-6 to TRBJ2-3; tentatively, D is TRBD2 (7 bases). The CDR3 loop spans 15 amino acids. V was cut by 0 bases and J by 2 bases, with 10 bases left in between. Per the germline V gene, CDR1 is SGHDT and CDR2 is YYEEEE. CDR3 in amino acids: CASSLVRGPTDTQYF. Here the CDR3 DNA reads TGTGCCAGCAGCTTGGTGCGGGGGCCCACAGATACGCAGTATTTT.

The rearrangement uses TRBV5-1 and TRBJ2-1, with 8 bases that match TRBD1. Trimming took 4 bases from V and 5 from J; bases not matched to a gene: 8. CDR3 length equals 15 residues. The germline V gene encodes CDR1 SGHRS and CDR2 YFSETQ. CDR3 DNA: TGCGCCAGCAGCCTACAGGGGGGACTGAACAATGAGCAGTTCTTC. As protein: CASSLQGGLNNEQFF.